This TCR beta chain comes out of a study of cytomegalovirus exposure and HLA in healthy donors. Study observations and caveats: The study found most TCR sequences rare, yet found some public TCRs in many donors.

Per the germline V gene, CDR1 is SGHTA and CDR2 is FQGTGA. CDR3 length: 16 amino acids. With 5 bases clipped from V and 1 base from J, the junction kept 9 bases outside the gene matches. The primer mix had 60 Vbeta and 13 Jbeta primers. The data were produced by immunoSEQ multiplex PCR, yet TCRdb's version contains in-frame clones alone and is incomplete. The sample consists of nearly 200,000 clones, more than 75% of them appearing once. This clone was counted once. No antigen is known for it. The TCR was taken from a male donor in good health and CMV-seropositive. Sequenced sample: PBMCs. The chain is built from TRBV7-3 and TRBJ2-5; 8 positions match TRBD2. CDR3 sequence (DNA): TGTGCCAGCAGCCCCGGACTAGCCATCTCCCAAGAGACCCAGTACTTC. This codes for CASSPGLAISQETQYF.